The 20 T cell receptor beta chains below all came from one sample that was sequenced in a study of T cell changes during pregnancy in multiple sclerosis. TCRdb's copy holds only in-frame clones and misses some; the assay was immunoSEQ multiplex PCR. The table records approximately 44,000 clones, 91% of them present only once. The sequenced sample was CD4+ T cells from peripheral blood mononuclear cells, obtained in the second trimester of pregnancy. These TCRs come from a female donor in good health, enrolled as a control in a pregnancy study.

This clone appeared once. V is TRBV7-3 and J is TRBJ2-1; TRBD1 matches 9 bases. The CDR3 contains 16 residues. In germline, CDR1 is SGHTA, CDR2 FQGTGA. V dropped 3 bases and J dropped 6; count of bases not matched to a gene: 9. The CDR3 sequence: CASSFSGQGTFNEQFF. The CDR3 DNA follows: TGTGCCAGCAGCTTCTCGGGACAGGGAACGTTCAATGAGCAGTTCTTC. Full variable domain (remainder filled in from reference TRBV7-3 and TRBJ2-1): GAGVSQTPSNKVTEKGKYVELRCDPISGHTALYWYRQSLGQGPEFLIYFQGTGAADDSGLPNDRFFAVRPEGSVSTLKIQRTERGDSAVYLCASSFSGQGTFNEQFFGPGTRLTVL.

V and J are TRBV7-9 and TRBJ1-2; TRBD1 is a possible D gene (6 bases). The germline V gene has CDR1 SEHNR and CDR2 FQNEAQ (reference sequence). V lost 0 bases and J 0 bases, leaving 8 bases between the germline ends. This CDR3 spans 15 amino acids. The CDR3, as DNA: TGTGCCAGCAGCTTAGCCGACAGGCCTAACTATGGCTACACCTTC. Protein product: CASSLADRPNYGYTF.

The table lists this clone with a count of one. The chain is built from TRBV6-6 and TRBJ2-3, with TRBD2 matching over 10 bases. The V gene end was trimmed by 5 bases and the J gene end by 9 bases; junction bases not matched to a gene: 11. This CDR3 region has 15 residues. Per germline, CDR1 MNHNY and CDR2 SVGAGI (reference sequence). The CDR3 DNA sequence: TGTGCCAGCAGTGTAAGGACTAGCGGACACGGGACGCAGTATTTT. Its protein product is CASSVRTSGHGTQYF.

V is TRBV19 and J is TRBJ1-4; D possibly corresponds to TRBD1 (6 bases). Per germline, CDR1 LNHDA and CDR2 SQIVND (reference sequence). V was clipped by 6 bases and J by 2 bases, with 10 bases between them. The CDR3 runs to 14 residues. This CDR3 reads CASRTGSTNEKLFF. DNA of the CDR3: TGTGCCAGTAGGACAGGCTCCACTAATGAAAAACTGTTTTTT.

This CDR3 is CATSRDPGTGTTEAFF. DNA of the CDR3: TGTGCCACCAGCAGAGATCCCGGGACAGGGACGACTGAAGCTTTCTTT. The chain carries TRBV15 and TRBJ1-1; the match to TRBD1 covers 9 bases. J lost 5 bases, V lost 0 bases, and 7 bases had no gene match. Per the germline V gene, CDR1 is LNHNV and CDR2 is YYDKDF (reference sequence). CDR3 size: 16 residues. The full variable domain, in which reference TRBV15 and TRBJ1-1 provide the parts outside the CDR3, is DAMVIQNPRYQVTQFGKPVTLSCSQTLNHNVMYWYQQKSSQAPKLLFHYYDKDFNNEADTPDNFQSRRPNTSFCFLDIRSPGLGDTAMYLCATSRDPGTGTTEAFFGQGTRLTVV.

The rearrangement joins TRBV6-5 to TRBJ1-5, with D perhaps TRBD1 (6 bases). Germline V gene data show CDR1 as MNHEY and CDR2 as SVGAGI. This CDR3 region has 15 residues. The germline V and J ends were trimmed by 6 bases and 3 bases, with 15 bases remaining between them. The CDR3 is CASSPQGGYNQPQHF. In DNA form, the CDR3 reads TGTGCCAGCAGCCCCCAAGGGGGTTACAATCAGCCCCAGCATTTT.

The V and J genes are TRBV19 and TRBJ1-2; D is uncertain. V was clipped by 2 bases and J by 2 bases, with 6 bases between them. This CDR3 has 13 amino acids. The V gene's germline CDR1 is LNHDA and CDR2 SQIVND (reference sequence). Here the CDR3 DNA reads TGTGCCAGTAGTATACGCCAGAACTATGGCTACACCTTC. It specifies CASSIRQNYGYTF.

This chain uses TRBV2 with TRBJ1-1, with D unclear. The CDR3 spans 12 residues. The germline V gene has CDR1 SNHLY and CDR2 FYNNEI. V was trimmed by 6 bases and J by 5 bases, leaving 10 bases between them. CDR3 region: CASRGGRTEAFF. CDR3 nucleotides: TGTGCCAGCAGGGGTGGGAGAACTGAAGCTTTCTTT.

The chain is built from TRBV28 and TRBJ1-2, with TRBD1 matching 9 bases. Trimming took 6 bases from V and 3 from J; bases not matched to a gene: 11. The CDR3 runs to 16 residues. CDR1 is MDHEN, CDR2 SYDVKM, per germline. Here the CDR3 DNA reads TGTGCCAGCAGAAGCACAGGGGGCGCATTCGACTATGGCTACACCTTC. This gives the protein CASRSTGGAFDYGYTF.

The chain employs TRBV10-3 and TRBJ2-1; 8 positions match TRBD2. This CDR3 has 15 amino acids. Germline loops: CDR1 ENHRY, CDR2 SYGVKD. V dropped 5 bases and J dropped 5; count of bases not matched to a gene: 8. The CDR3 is CAISPAGGVNNEQFF. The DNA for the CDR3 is TGTGCCATCAGTCCGGCGGGGGGTGTTAACAATGAGCAGTTCTTC.

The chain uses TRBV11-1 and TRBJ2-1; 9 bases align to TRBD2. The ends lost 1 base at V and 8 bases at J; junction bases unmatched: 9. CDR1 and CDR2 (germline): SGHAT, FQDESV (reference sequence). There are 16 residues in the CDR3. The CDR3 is CASSLVVSGSLHEQFF. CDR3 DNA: TGTGCCAGCAGCTTAGTAGTTAGCGGGAGCCTGCATGAGCAGTTCTTC.

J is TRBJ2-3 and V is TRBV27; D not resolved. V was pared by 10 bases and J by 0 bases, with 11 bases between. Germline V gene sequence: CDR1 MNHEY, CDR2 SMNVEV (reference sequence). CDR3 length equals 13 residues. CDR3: CATVGPSTDTQYF. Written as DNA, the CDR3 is TGTGCCACCGTTGGCCCAAGCACAGATACGCAGTATTTT.

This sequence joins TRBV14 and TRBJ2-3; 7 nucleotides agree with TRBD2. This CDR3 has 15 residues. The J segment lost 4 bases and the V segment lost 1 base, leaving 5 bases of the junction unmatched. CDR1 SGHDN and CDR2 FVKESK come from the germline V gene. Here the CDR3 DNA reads TGTGCCAGCAGCCAAGTTGGCGGGAGTGCAGATACGCAGTATTTT. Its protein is CASSQVGGSADTQYF.

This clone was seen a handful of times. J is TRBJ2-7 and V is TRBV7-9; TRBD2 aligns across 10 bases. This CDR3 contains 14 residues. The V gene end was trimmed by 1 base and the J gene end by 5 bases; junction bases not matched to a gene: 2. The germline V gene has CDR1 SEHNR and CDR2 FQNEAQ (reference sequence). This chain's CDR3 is CASSLGLAGDEQYF. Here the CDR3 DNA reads TGTGCCAGCAGCTTAGGGCTAGCGGGAGACGAGCAGTACTTC.

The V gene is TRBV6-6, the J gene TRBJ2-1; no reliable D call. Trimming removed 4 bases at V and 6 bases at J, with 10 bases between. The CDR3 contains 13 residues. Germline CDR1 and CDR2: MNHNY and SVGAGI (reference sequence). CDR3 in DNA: TGTGCCAGCAGTTCCCTAGTAGCCAATGAGCAGTTCTTC. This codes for CASSSLVANEQFF.

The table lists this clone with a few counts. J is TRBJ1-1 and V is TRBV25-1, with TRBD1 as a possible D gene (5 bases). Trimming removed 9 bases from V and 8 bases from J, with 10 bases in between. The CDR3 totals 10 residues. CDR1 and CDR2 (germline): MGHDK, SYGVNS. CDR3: CARRTGEAFF. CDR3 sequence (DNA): TGTGCCAGGAGAACAGGAGAAGCTTTCTTT.

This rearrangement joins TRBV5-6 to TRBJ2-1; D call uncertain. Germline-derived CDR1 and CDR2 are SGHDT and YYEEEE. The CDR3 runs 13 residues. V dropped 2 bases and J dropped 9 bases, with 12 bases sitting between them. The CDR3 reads CASSLETTGEQFF. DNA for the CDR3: TGTGCCAGCAGCTTAGAGACCACGGGTGAGCAGTTCTTC.

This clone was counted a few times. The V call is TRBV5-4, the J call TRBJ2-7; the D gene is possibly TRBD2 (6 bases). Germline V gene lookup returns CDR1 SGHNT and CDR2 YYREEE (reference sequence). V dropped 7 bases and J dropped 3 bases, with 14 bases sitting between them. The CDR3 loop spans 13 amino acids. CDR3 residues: CASGRDLGYEQYF. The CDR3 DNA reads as TGTGCCAGCGGCCGGGACTTGGGCTACGAGCAGTACTTC.

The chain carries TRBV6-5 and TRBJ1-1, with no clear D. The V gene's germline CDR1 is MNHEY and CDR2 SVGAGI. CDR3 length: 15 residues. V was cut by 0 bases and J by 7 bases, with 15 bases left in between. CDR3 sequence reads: CASSYSWTGTSEAFF. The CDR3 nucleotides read TGTGCCAGCAGTTACTCGTGGACGGGAACAAGTGAAGCTTTCTTT.

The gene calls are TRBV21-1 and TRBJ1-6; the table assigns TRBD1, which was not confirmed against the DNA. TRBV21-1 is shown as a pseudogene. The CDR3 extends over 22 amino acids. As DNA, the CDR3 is TGTGCCAGCAGCCTGAAACGTACCAGCGGACAGAAGCCCAGCTCCTATAATTCACCCCTCCACTTT. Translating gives CASSLKRTSGQKPSSYNSPLHF.